Here is one T cell receptor beta chain with its context. This receptor's antigen is unknown. Base quality data are lacking; no much larger clone is found one base away. TCRbeta CDR3 regions were amplified from genomic DNA by means of the immunoSEQ Assay, a bias-controlled multiplex PCR. The original methods were these. The number of nucleated cells in each sample was estimated from the amplification of reference gene primers within the assay. Sequence reads were collapsed and filtered to measure the absolute abundance of every unique TCRbeta CDR3 rearrangement. For each sample, productive Simpson clonality was calculated by taking the square root of Simpson's diversity index across productive rearrangements. TCRdb took this table from immuneACCESS and kept in-frame rearrangements with V and J called. Such tables lack part of the clones; where checked against another copy, unresolved V genes explain under half of the gap, and the rest is unexplained. The DNA gave D and trimming, while V, J and clone size come from that table. The sample has approximately 30,000 clones on record, 91% of them singletons. The top ten constitute around 5% of the sample.

Each collaborating institution followed its own protocols to collect whole blood in K2EDTA tubes. For TCRbeta analysis, collaborators shipped samples as frozen whole blood, isolated PBMCs, or DNA extracted from either of those sample types. These data originate in a study of blood T cell repertoires in COVID-19 (dated by TCRdb to 2020 to 2022). The study in broad terms: Samples from collaborators originated in the United States, Italy and Spain and spanned both the acute and convalescent phases of COVID-19. The material from the prospective study consisted of cDNA or gDNA derived from T cells, B-cell-depleted T cells, or PBMCs. Subjects who had been exposed to COVID-19, were actively infected with it, or had recovered from it provided the deeply sampled blood TCRbeta repertoires that made up the dataset. The repertoires were released in a freely available public database intended as a resource for research on the immune response to SARS-CoV-2. Samples were obtained from the ongoing ImmuneRACE study (first 160 participants) and from over a thousand subjects provided by 6 global collaborators. Sample metadata almost always included a de-identified subject ID, COVID-19 status, age in years and sex. Where HLA class I and class II types were available, the types were taken from metadata supplied by the sample provider, not from assay-based typing. Paper-wide results and their limitations: How much clinical and demographic metadata was included differed by source and by participant, and the metadata was provided uncurated.

The receptor was isolated from a human donor in a cohort sampled during active COVID-19. Sample: peripheral blood.

The DNA sequence is TGTGCCAGCAGCTTTTCACCGGGACAGGGGGGAAGTGGCTACACCTTC. Its amino acids are CASSFSPGQGGSGYTF. Here the chain combines TRBV7-2 and TRBJ1-2, with 11 junctional bases fitting TRBD1. The junction shows trimming of 3 bases on V and 7 bases on J, and the gene matches do not reach 10 bases of it. The CDR3 holds 16 amino acids from the cysteine to the phenylalanine. Of the read, only the CDR3 DNA is kept; its 48 bases are in frame from base 1. Taken from the germline V gene, the CDR1 and CDR2 loops are SGHTA and FQGNSA. With the rest looked up from the reference TRBV7-2 and TRBJ1-2 genes rather than sequenced, the full variable domain is GAGVSQSPSNKVTEKGKDVELRCDPISGHTALYWYRQSLGQGLEFLIYFQGNSAPDKSGLPSDRFSAERTGGSVSTLTIQRTQQEDSAVYLCASSFSPGQGGSGYTFGSGTRLTVV.